This T cell receptor beta chain emerged from a study of CD4 T cells in relation to SARS-CoV-2 and coronaviruses. Germline V CDR1 and CDR2: SGHTA, FQGTGA. The CDR3 sequence runs 11 residues, both termini included. The unexposed donors gave CD4+ T cells in about 2010-2018, prior to COVID-19. Sequencing used immunoSEQ multiplex PCR; TCRdb keeps in-frame clones, though not all of them. There are 60,000 or so clones in the sample; 85% to 95% occur only once, and around 0.13% lies in the top ten. Comments on this clone: As the CDR3 is not closed by the conserved phenylalanine or tryptophan, this likely results from a read error. Because the CDR3's place on the DNA is in doubt, the DNA is left out and the CDR3 is given as listed by TCRdb.

This receptor was taken from a human donor in good health. The chain uses TRBV7-3 and TRBJ2-7; no DNA check was done on the table's D call, TRBD1. The sample comprised naive CD4+ T cells from PBMCs. Subset: naive CD4+ T cells isolated by negative enrichment. The CDR3 sequence is CASSTSGTGCL.